A selection of T cell receptor beta chains follows, all from one sample in a study of T-cell memory formation after mild COVID-19. MiXCR, applied by TCRdb to the 5' RACE reads, yields one record per CDR3 protein. The sample holds hundreds of thousands of distinct CDR3 sequences; roughly 25% are singletons and the top ten take 12%. Material for sequencing was PBMCs or a T cell subset sorted from them (not recorded which). The receptors were gathered from an adult woman who had mild COVID-19 (a few samples of this study predate the infection). Cell type and time point are not known. Both conserved end residues are part of each CDR3. D genes are given only for firm matches.

V gene,D gene,CDR3 length,CDR3 protein
TRBV11-1,NA,16,CASSLASGSTSYEQYF
TRBV10-2,TRBD1,14,CASSGQGVYYGYTF
TRBV29-1,NA,10,CSGFQETQYF
TRBV18,NA,16,CASSPAAVSNTGELFF
TRBV7-3,TRBD1,15,CASSLGTGRTYEQYF
TRBV12-3/TRBV12-4,NA,15,CASSFEGVGWETQYF
TRBV15,NA,16,CATSTLKGRGTDTQYF
TRBV4-2,NA,18,CASSQLPPGALGSYEQFF
TRBV4-3,NA,15,CASSLGGGQTNIQYF
TRBV18,TRBD2,17,CASSPTLAGGSYNEQFF
TRBV19,NA,14,CASSISAINEKLFF
TRBV5-1,NA,15,CASSLAGPMNSPLHF
TRBV6-4,NA,16,CASSDSRRDSYNEQFF
TRBV7-9,TRBD2,19,CASSSLGLAGGSLSYEQYF
TRBV2,TRBD2,14,CASKLAGEAYEQYF
TRBV9,NA,16,CASSAQSIGGTGELFF
TRBV7-2,NA,18,CASSLIALDSYSNQPQHF
TRBV7-2,TRBD2,14,CASSFPGGIGELFF
TRBV5-1,NA,15,CASSLGQGQYHEQYF
TRBV9,TRBD2,14,CASSPREGMGEQYF
TRBV30,NA,15,CAWSEGSTYQETQYF
TRBV7-8,TRBD2,16,CASSRGLAGGYNEQFF
TRBV15,NA,15,CATSKTGDSNQPQHF
TRBV7-9,NA,16,CASSFGGRSDTGELFF
TRBV30,NA,11,CARWIGDTQYF
TRBV12-3/TRBV12-4,NA,19,CASSGPWTGGISGSGELFF
TRBV9,NA,14,CASSVGRGGGEAFF
TRBV5-1,NA,14,CASSLADLFYEQYF
TRBV7-2,NA,15,CASSLGSATGYEQYF
TRBV11-3,TRBD1,14,CASSFRQGQNEQYF
TRBV9,TRBD2,15,CASSVGAGGYNEQFF
TRBV19,TRBD2,13,CASSSGLADEQYF
TRBV5-6,NA,16,CASSSLRRIKNTEAFF
TRBV11-3,NA,16,CASSRSWGRQNTEAFF
TRBV12-3/TRBV12-4,NA,14,CASTKGGPTDTQYF
TRBV5-1,TRBD2,15,CASSGGLAEYNEQFF
TRBV29-1,NA,14,CSVGLAFSADTQYF
TRBV19,TRBD1,14,CASSTTGVRDGYTF
TRBV5-5,TRBD2,15,CASSLTPIAGDTQYF